What follows is one T cell receptor beta chain and its context. Its antigen is undetermined. From the germline J gene comes the end of the CDR3, since the read stops 3 residues before it. Profiled with immunoSEQ multiplex PCR; TCRdb holds only in-frame clones, not every one. The listing records some 20,000 clones. This CDR3 spans 16 amino acids. The V gene end was trimmed by 0 bases and the J gene end by 2 bases; junction bases not matched to a gene: 7. Per germline, CDR1 DFQATT and CDR2 SNEGSKA (reference sequence). The data originate from a study of T cells in women clearing cervical HPV infection. Study results and caveats: CIN3+ cases had significantly higher TCR repertoire richness than controls, but evenness did not differ.

This TCR derives from a woman aged 18 to 75 with a cervical HPV16 infection that either progressed to CIN3+ or cleared (not recorded which). The rearrangement links TRBV20-1 to TRBJ2-7, with 10 bases fitting TRBD1. Sequenced material: blood buffy coat. CDR3 protein: CSARDPGQGNAYEQYF. The covered CDR3 bases are TGCAGTGCTAGAGATCCGGGACAGGGGAATGCCTACGAG.